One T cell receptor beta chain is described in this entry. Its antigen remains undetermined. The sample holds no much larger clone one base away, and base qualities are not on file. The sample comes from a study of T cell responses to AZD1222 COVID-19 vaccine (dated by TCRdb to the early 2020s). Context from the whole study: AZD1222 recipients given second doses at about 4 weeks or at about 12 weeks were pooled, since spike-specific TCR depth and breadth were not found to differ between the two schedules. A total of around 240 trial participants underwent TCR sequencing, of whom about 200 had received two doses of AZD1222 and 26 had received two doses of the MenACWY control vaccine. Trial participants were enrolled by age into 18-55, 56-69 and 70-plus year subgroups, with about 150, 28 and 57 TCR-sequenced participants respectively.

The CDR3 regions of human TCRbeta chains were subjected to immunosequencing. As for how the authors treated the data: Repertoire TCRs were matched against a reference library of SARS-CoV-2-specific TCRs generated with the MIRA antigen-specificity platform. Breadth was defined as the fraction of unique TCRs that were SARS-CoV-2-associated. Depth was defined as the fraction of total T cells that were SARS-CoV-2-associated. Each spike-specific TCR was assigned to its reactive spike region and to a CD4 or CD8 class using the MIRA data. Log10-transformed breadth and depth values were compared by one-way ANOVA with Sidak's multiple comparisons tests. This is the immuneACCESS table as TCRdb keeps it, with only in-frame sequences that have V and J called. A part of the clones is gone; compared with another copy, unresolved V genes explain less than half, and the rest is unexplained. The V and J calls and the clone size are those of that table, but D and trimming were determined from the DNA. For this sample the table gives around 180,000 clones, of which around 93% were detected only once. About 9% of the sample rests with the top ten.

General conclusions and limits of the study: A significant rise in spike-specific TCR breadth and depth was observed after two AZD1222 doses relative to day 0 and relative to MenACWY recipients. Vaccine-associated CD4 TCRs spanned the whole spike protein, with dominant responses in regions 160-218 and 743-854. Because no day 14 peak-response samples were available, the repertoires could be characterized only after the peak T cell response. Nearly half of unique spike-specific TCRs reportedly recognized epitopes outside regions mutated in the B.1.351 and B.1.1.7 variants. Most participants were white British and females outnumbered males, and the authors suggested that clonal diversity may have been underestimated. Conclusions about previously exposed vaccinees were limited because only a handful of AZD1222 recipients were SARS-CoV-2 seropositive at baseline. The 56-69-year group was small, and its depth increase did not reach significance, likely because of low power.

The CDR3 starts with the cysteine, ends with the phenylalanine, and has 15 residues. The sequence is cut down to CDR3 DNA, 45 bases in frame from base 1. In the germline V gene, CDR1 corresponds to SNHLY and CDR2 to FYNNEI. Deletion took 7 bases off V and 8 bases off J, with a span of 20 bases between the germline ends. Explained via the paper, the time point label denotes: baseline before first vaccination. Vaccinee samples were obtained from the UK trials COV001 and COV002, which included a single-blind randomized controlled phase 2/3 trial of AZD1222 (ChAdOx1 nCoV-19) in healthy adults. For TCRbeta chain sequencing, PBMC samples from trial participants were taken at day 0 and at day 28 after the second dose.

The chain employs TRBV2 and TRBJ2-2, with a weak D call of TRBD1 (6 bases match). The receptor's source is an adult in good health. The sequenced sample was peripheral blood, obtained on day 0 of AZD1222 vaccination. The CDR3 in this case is CASKKGDIQAGELFF. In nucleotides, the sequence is TGTGCCAGCAAAAAAGGGGACATTCAAGCGGGGGAGCTGTTTTTT.